The 4 T cell receptor beta chains in this list originate from one sample, sequenced in a study of T cell responses to AZD1222 COVID-19 vaccine. The method was immunoSEQ multiplex PCR; TCRdb's version includes in-frame clones alone and lacks a portion of them. Here the sample spans about 130,000 clones, about 86% being singletons. The material was peripheral blood, obtained on day 0 of AZD1222 vaccination. The receptors derive from an adult in good health.

The chain links TRBV6-5 to TRBJ1-1, with TRBD1 identical over 9 bases. Germline loops: CDR1 MNHEY, CDR2 SVGAGI. After removal of 6 bases from V and 0 bases from J, the junction contained 5 bases not matched to a gene. This CDR3 has 15 amino acids. The CDR3, as DNA: TGTGCCAGCAGCCCGACAGGGGGTATGAACACTGAAGCTTTCTTT. As protein: CASSPTGGMNTEAFF.

The chain employs TRBV4-1 and TRBJ2-2; 12 positions match TRBD2. J was trimmed by 2 bases and V by 2 bases; bases with no gene match: 3. The CDR3 spans 17 residues. The V gene's germline CDR1 is MGHRA and CDR2 YSYEKL. For the CDR3, the DNA is TGCGCCAGCAGCCAACTGACTAGCGGGAGAAACACCGGGGAGCTGTTTTTT. It is translated as CASSQLTSGRNTGELFF.

The chain couples TRBV4-2 to TRBJ1-2; D unresolved. The CDR3 spans 14 residues. Germline loops: CDR1 LGHNA, CDR2 YNFKEQ. Trimming cost V 1 base and J 4 bases, with 10 bases left between them. CDR3 sequence: CASSQGVFGYGYTF. The DNA for the CDR3 is TGTGCCAGCAGCCAAGGGGTTTTCGGCTATGGCTACACCTTC.

This sequence joins TRBV6-5 and TRBJ2-7; 7 bases are shared with TRBD1. Germline CDR1 is MNHEY and CDR2 is SVGAGI. V lost 6 bases to trimming and J lost 2 bases; unmatched junction nucleotides: 4. The CDR3 is made up of 13 amino acids. The chain's CDR3 is CASSTGTAYEQYF. Written as DNA, the CDR3 is TGTGCCAGCAGCACAGGGACAGCCTACGAGCAGTACTTC.